The source of this T cell receptor beta chain is a study of blood T cells in healthy people across ages. Together with a sample-barcoded 5' primer, a J-beta primer mix was included in a second PCR lasting about 7 to 12 cycles. TCRdb re-called the 5' RACE reads with MiXCR, one entry per CDR3 protein. Of about 1.7 million distinct CDR3 sequences detected, about 28% appear once; the ten largest clones hold 7.7%. CDR1 is LNHNV, CDR2 YYDKDF, per germline (reference sequence). V dropped 8 bases and J dropped 1 base, with 11 bases sitting between them. The CDR3 is made up of 14 amino acids. Sequences were obtained from blood. The gene calls are TRBV15 and TRBJ2-2; perhaps TRBD1 as D (8 bases). This TCR derives from a woman aged 30 to 39 in good health. In DNA, the CDR3 is TGTGCCACCCACAGGGGGGGGAACACCGGGGAGCTGTTTTTT. Translation: CATHRGGNTGELFF.